This is a list of T cell receptor beta chains from one sample in a study of somatic mutations in cytotoxic T cells in rheumatoid arthritis. The repertoire was sequenced with immunoSEQ multiplex PCR; TCRdb's copy has only in-frame clones and lacks some. The table lists roughly 10,000 clones, over 80% of them singletons. The sequenced sample consisted of CD8+ T cells sorted from blood. All receptors derive from an adult with rheumatoid arthritis. CDR3s include the opening cysteine and the closing phenylalanine or tryptophan. The order of the fields is CDR3 DNA, CDR3 protein, D gene, V gene, CDR3 length, J gene, clone size. The D gene is left open where the match is weak. Clone size, where shown, is once, few, many, or a class for clones that have expanded.

CDR3 DNA: TGTGCCAGCAGTGATTTGGGTCGGCATAGCAATCAGCCCCAGCATTTT
CDR3 protein: CASSDLGRHSNQPQHF
D gene: .
V gene: TRBV6-1
CDR3 length: 16
J gene: TRBJ1-5
clone size: .

CDR3 DNA: TGTGCCAGCAGTGAAAGGGTAGCTAACTATGGCTACACCTTC
CDR3 protein: CASSERVANYGYTF
D gene: .
V gene: TRBV6-1
CDR3 length: 14
J gene: TRBJ1-2
clone size: .

CDR3 DNA: TGTGCCAGCAGCGAGACTAGCGGGGGCCACAATGAGCAGTTCTTC
CDR3 protein: CASSETSGGHNEQFF
D gene: TRBD2
V gene: TRBV9
CDR3 length: 15
J gene: TRBJ2-1
clone size: .

CDR3 DNA: TGTGCCAGCAGTTTCTCACACGGACACTTAAACAATGAGCAGTTCTTC
CDR3 protein: CASSFSHGHLNNEQFF
D gene: .
V gene: TRBV27
CDR3 length: 16
J gene: TRBJ2-1
clone size: .

CDR3 DNA: TGTGCCAGCAATTTTCCCGGGACAGGGGGCTCCTACGAGCAGTACTTC
CDR3 protein: CASNFPGTGGSYEQYF
D gene: TRBD1
V gene: TRBV28
CDR3 length: 16
J gene: TRBJ2-7
clone size: .

CDR3 DNA: TGTGCCAGCAGCTTCGCGGCACAGCGGGGAACGTACGAGCAGTACTTC
CDR3 protein: CASSFAAQRGTYEQYF
D gene: TRBD2
V gene: TRBV11-1
CDR3 length: 16
J gene: TRBJ2-7
clone size: .

CDR3 DNA: TGCAGCGCCATCCTGGGGGGGGACACCTTTTACAATGAGCAGTTCTTC
CDR3 protein: CSAILGGDTFYNEQFF
D gene: .
V gene: TRBV29-1
CDR3 length: 16
J gene: TRBJ2-1
clone size: .

CDR3 DNA: TGCAGTGGGGGGGTTGGGTCAGAAGCTTTCTTT
CDR3 protein: CSGGVGSEAFF
D gene: .
V gene: TRBV20-1
CDR3 length: 11
J gene: TRBJ1-1
clone size: .

CDR3 DNA: TGTGCCAGCACGCGTTTGACATCCTACGAGCAGTACTTC
CDR3 protein: CASTRLTSYEQYF
D gene: .
V gene: TRBV2
CDR3 length: 13
J gene: TRBJ2-7
clone size: once

CDR3 DNA: TGCGCCAGCAGCCAAGAAGGCGGCAGGGGGCTGCAAGATACGCAGTATTTT
CDR3 protein: CASSQEGGRGLQDTQYF
D gene: TRBD1
V gene: TRBV4-1
CDR3 length: 17
J gene: TRBJ2-3
clone size: .

CDR3 DNA: TGTGCCAGCAGTTTATACCCCGGGAGGGGAGAGGGCTACACCTTC
CDR3 protein: CASSLYPGRGEGYTF
D gene: .
V gene: TRBV27
CDR3 length: 15
J gene: TRBJ1-2
clone size: .

CDR3 DNA: TGTGCCAGCAGCTTACAGACTAGCGGGGGGGCGAATGAGCAGTTCTTC
CDR3 protein: CASSLQTSGGANEQFF
D gene: TRBD2
V gene: TRBV7-9
CDR3 length: 16
J gene: TRBJ2-1
clone size: .

CDR3 DNA: TGTGCCAGCAGCGGACAGGGGGTACTAAACACTGAAGCTTTCTTT
CDR3 protein: CASSGQGVLNTEAFF
D gene: TRBD1
V gene: TRBV6-6
CDR3 length: 15
J gene: TRBJ1-1
clone size: .

CDR3 DNA: TGTGCCAGCAGCTTAGATCCGGGGGATAGCACAGATACGCAGTATTTT
CDR3 protein: CASSLDPGDSTDTQYF
D gene: .
V gene: TRBV11-2
CDR3 length: 16
J gene: TRBJ2-3
clone size: .

CDR3 DNA: TGTGCCAGCAGCGTCACAGGGGTTAACTATGGCTACACCTTC
CDR3 protein: CASSVTGVNYGYTF
D gene: TRBD1
V gene: TRBV7-9
CDR3 length: 14
J gene: TRBJ1-2
clone size: .

CDR3 DNA: TGTGCCAGCAGTTTACCTTCCGCCCTCCGGACTGAGCAGTTCTTC
CDR3 protein: CASSLPSALRTEQFF
D gene: .
V gene: TRBV27
CDR3 length: 15
J gene: TRBJ2-1
clone size: .

CDR3 DNA: TGTGCCAGCAGGGATGGACTAGCGGGGAACAATGAGCAGTTCTTC
CDR3 protein: CASRDGLAGNNEQFF
D gene: TRBD2
V gene: TRBV2
CDR3 length: 15
J gene: TRBJ2-1
clone size: .

CDR3 DNA: TGTGCCAGCAGTTTCCAGGGTACGTCTGGAAACACCATATATTTT
CDR3 protein: CASSFQGTSGNTIYF
D gene: .
V gene: TRBV27
CDR3 length: 15
J gene: TRBJ1-3
clone size: .

CDR3 DNA: TGCAGCGCAGAGGACCCTGCGGACACTGAAGCTTTCTTT
CDR3 protein: CSAEDPADTEAFF
D gene: .
V gene: TRBV29-1
CDR3 length: 13
J gene: TRBJ1-1
clone size: few

CDR3 DNA: TGTGCCAGCAGTAAGGGACCCTACGAGCAGTACTTC
CDR3 protein: CASSKGPYEQYF
D gene: .
V gene: TRBV25-1
CDR3 length: 12
J gene: TRBJ2-7
clone size: .

CDR3 DNA: TGTGCCAGCAGCTTAAGTAGCGAGACCGAAACTGAACGGTATTTT
CDR3 protein: CASSLSSETETERYF
D gene: .
V gene: TRBV11-3
CDR3 length: 15
J gene: TRBJ2-3
clone size: .

CDR3 DNA: TGTGCCAGTAGTATAGAGGGGACATCCTCTCGCGGTGGCTACACCTTC
CDR3 protein: CASSIEGTSSRGGYTF
D gene: .
V gene: TRBV19
CDR3 length: 16
J gene: TRBJ1-2
clone size: .

CDR3 DNA: TGTGCCAGTAGTACCCGGACTAGCGGGAGCACAGATACGCAGTATTTT
CDR3 protein: CASSTRTSGSTDTQYF
D gene: TRBD2
V gene: TRBV19
CDR3 length: 16
J gene: TRBJ2-3
clone size: .

CDR3 DNA: TGTGCCAGCAGCTCGGGTACTAGCGGGGGGAGGGAGACCCAGTACTTC
CDR3 protein: CASSSGTSGGRETQYF
D gene: TRBD2
V gene: TRBV9
CDR3 length: 16
J gene: TRBJ2-5
clone size: hyperexpanded

CDR3 DNA: TGTGCCATCAGCACCGGTTGGAGCGGGGAGACAGATACGCAGTATTTT
CDR3 protein: CAISTGWSGETDTQYF
D gene: TRBD2
V gene: TRBV10-3
CDR3 length: 16
J gene: TRBJ2-3
clone size: .

CDR3 DNA: TGTGCCATCAGTGAGTCGACTCGTTATGTTTCTAGCGGGGGCCGGGATGGGGCCAACGTCCTGACTTTC
CDR3 protein: CAISESTRYVSSGGRDGANVLTF
D gene: TRBD2
V gene: TRBV10-3
CDR3 length: 23
J gene: TRBJ2-6
clone size: .

CDR3 DNA: TGCAGCGTTGTGGGACAGCAAGAGACCCAGTACTTC
CDR3 protein: CSVVGQQETQYF
D gene: TRBD1
V gene: TRBV29-1
CDR3 length: 12
J gene: TRBJ2-5
clone size: .

CDR3 DNA: TGTGCCAGCAGCTCCACCGGGACAGGGAGCGGTGGCTACACCTTC
CDR3 protein: CASSSTGTGSGGYTF
D gene: TRBD1
V gene: TRBV7-6
CDR3 length: 15
J gene: TRBJ1-2
clone size: .

CDR3 DNA: TGTGCCAGCCGGGCGGGGGCTGGTTTTTTCTCCTACAATGAGCAGTTCTTC
CDR3 protein: CASRAGAGFFSYNEQFF
D gene: .
V gene: TRBV27
CDR3 length: 17
J gene: TRBJ2-1
clone size: .

CDR3 DNA: TGTGCCAGCAGCTTGGTCACAGGGAAGGACGAGCAGTACTTC
CDR3 protein: CASSLVTGKDEQYF
D gene: .
V gene: TRBV7-9
CDR3 length: 14
J gene: TRBJ2-7
clone size: .

CDR3 DNA: TGTGCCACCAGCCGTTCCCCTCAGGGTAGCACCGGGGAGCTGTTTTTT
CDR3 protein: CATSRSPQGSTGELFF
D gene: .
V gene: TRBV15
CDR3 length: 16
J gene: TRBJ2-2
clone size: .

CDR3 DNA: TGTGCCAGCAGCTTGGTTCGGTCATACTCCGACAATGAGCAGTTCTTC
CDR3 protein: CASSLVRSYSDNEQFF
D gene: .
V gene: TRBV5-6
CDR3 length: 16
J gene: TRBJ2-1
clone size: .

CDR3 DNA: TGTGCCAGCAGCTTAGCTGGGACAGACAACACGGAGCAGTACTTC
CDR3 protein: CASSLAGTDNTEQYF
D gene: TRBD1
V gene: TRBV7-2
CDR3 length: 15
J gene: TRBJ2-7
clone size: .